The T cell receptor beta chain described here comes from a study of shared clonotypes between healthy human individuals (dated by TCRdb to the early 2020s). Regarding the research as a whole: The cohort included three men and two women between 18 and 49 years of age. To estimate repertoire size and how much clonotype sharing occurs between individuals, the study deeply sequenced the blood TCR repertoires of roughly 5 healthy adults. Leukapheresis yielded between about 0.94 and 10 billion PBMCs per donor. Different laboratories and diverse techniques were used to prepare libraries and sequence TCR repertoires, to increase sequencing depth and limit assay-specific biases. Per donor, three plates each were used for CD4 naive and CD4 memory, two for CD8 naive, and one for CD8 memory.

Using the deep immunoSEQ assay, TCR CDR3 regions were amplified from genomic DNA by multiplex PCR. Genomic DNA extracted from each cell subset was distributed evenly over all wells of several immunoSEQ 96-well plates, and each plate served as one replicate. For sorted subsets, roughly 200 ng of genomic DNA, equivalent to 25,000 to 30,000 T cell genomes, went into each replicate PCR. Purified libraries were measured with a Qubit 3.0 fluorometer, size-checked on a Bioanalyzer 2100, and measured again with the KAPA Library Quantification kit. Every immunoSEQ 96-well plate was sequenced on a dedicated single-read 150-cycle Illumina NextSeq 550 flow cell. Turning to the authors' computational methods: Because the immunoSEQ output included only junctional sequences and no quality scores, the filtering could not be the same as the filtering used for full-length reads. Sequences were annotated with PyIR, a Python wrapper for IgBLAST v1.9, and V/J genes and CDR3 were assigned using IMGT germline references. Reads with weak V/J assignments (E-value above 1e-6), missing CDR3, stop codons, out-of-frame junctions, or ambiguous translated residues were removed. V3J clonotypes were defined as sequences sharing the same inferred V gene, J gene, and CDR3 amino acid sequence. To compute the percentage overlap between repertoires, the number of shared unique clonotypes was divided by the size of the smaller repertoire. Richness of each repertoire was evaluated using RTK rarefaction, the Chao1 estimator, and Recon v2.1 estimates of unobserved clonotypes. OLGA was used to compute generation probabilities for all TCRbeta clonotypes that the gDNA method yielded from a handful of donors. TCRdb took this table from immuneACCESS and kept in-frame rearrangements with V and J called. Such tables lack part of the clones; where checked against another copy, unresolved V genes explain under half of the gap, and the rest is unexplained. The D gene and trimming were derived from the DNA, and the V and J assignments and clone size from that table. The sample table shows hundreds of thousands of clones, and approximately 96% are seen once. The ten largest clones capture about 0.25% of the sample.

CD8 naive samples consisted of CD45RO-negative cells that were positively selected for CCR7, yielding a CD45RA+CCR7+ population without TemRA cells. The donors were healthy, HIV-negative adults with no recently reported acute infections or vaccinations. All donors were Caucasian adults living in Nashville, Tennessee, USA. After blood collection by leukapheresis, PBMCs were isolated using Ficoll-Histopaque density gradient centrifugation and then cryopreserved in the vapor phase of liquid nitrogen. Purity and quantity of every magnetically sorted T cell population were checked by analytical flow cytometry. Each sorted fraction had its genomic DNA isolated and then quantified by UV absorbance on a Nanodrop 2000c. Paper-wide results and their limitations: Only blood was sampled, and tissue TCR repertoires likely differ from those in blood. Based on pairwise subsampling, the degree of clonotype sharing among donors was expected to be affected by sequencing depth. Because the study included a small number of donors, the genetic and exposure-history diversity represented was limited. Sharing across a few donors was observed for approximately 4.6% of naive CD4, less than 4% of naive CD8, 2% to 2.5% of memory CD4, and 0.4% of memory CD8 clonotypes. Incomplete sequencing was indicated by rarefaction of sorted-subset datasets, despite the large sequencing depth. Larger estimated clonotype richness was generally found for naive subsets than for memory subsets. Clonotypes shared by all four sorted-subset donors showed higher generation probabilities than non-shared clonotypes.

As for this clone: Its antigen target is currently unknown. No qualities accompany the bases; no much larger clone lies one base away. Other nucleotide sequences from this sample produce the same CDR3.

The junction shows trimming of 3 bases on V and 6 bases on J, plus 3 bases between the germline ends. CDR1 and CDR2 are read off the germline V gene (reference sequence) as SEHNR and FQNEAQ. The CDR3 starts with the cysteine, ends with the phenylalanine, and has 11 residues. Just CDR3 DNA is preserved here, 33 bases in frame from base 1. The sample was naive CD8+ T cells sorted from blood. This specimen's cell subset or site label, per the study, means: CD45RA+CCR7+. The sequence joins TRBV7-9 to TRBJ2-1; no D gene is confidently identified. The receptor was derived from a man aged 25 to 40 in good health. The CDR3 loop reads CASSLGNEQFF. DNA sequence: TGTGCCAGCAGCTTGGGCAATGAGCAGTTCTTC.